This TCR beta chain was profiled in a study of blood T cell repertoires in COVID-19. Study overall: Acute and convalescent COVID-19 samples came from the United States, Italy and Spain.

Sequencing was performed with immunoSEQ multiplex PCR; in TCRdb, only in-frame clones are kept and a portion is missing. The sample has 150,000 to 200,000 clones, over 60% seen once. CDR1 and CDR2 (germline): MGHRA, YSYEKL. With V trimmed by 3 bases and J by 3 bases, 6 bases remained unmatched. The CDR3 covers 15 residues. This TCR derives from a man in his sixties with acute or convalescent COVID-19. Sequencing was done on a sample of peripheral blood. The rearrangement joins TRBV4-1 to TRBJ2-3, with 7 bases identical to TRBD2. The CDR3 bases are TGCGCCAGCAGCCAGGGGGGGTTTGAAACAGATACGCAGTATTTT. This translates into CASSQGGFETDTQYF.